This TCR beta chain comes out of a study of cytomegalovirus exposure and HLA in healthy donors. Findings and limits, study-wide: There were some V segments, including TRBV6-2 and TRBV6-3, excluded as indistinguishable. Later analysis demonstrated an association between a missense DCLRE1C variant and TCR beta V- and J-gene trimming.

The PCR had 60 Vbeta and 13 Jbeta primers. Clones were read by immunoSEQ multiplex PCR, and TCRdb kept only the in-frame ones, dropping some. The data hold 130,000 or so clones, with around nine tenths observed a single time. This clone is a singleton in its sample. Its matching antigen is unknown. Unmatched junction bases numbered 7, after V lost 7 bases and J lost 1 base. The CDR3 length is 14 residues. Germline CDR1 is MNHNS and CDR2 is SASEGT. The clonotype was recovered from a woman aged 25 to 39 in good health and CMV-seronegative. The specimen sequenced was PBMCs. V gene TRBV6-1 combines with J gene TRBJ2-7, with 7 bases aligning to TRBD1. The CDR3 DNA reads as TGTGCCAGCACCTACTGGACAGGTTCCTACGAGCAGTACTTC. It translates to CASTYWTGSYEQYF.